This T cell receptor (beta chain) came from a study of OX40 agonist ivuxolimab in advanced cancers. About the study: Treatment of patients was with ivuxolimab, an agonistic anti-OX40 (CD134) antibody. With a range of 23 to 79, age averaged roughly 60 years, and nearly 85% were male.

Here immunoSEQ multiplex PCR was the method, and the copy in TCRdb shows in-frame clones only, minus some. The profile shows 74,000 or so clones, about 93% of them singletons. Study-wide results and limits: On average, a greater number of expanded clones characterised CD8+ T cells relative to CD4+.

The germline V and J ends were trimmed by 4 bases and 4 bases, with 13 bases remaining between them. Germline CDR1 and CDR2: MNHNY and SVGAGI (reference sequence). There are 14 residues in the CDR3. Details on this clone: The target antigen is unknown.

The chain is built from TRBV6-6 and TRBJ2-5; no reliable D call. Sequenced material: CD4+ or CD8+ T cells sorted from blood, taken in a trial of the OX40 agonist ivuxolimab. The receptor was derived from an adult with an advanced solid tumor such as melanoma, head and neck, liver or kidney cancer. The CDR3 DNA follows: TGTGCCAGCAGTTCCCCGGCCCCCGCAGAGACCCAGTACTTC. As protein: CASSSPAPAETQYF.